This note documents a single TCR beta chain sequence. While infection was still active, Seattle patients were enrolled and then followed longitudinally. This record comes from a study of blood T cell repertoires in COVID-19. Study background: The cDNA or gDNA used as material had been derived from T cells, B-cell-depleted T cells, or PBMCs.

Only in-frame clones appear in the TCRdb table, and some are missing; sequencing was by immunoSEQ multiplex PCR. The sample has fewer than 350,000 clones, 87% seen once; the top ten hold around 9.9%. This sequence was found in a man aged 30 to 45 with COVID-19, enrolled during active disease. Sequencing input: peripheral blood.

The CDR3 nucleotides read TGTGCCAGCAACCCGGGGACACAGGGGATGTGGTCCACAGATACGCAGTATTTT. This translates into CASNPGTQGMWSTDTQYF. The chain uses TRBV5-4 and TRBJ2-3; 7 nucleotides match TRBD1. J gave up 2 bases and V 6 bases, and 18 bases lay outside the gene matches. Germline V gene lookup returns CDR1 SGHNT and CDR2 YYREEE (reference sequence). The CDR3 is 18 amino acids.